This T cell receptor (beta chain) appears in the sequencing data of a study of identical twins. Broader study findings: Beta clonotypes that were abundant in cord blood contained fewer insertions, a pattern absent from memory repertoires.

The CDR3 runs to 14 residues. V was shortened by 2 bases and J by 5 bases, with 12 bases between the two germline ends. Looked up from germline, CDR1 is SGHTA and CDR2 is FQGNSA. This clonotype was seen only a few times. What it binds is not known. Template switching (which added a universal primer site) was used, and cDNA carried unique molecular identifiers. TCRdb recomputed calls from the 5' RACE reads with MiXCR, one row per CDR3 protein. The sample yields 540,000 or so distinct CDR3 sequences, under 25% seen once. The sample was also linked to a second study, of yellow fever vaccine responses in identical twins.

The chain couples TRBV7-2 to TRBJ2-5; a weak D match, TRBD1 (5 bases). The sequenced material came from CD4+ T cells sorted from blood. This clonotype originated in a woman in her late teens or twenties in good health. The CDR3 DNA reads TGTGCCAGCAGCTTAAGACAGTCTCGGGAGACCCAGTACTTC. Translation gives CASSLRQSRETQYF.